This T cell receptor beta chain was captured by sequencing in a study of blood T cell repertoires in COVID-19. Background on the study: Samples representing acute and convalescent COVID-19 were sourced from the United States, Italy and Spain. The analysed material was cDNA or gDNA that came from T cells, B-cell-depleted T cells, or PBMCs.

Repertoires were generated with immunoSEQ multiplex PCR, while TCRdb's copy carries only in-frame clones and drops some. The sample yields about 300,000 clones, approximately 90% seen once. The CDR3 has 15 amino acids. CDR1 is SGHAT, CDR2 FQNNGV, per germline. Deletions cut 3 bases from V and 4 bases from J, with 15 bases between. This clone was seen only once. This chain uses TRBV11-2 with TRBJ1-2; D perhaps matches TRBD1 (6 bases). The TCR originated in a middle-aged man with acute or convalescent COVID-19. The sequenced sample consisted of peripheral blood. The CDR3 DNA sequence: TGTGCCAGCAGCTTGACGACAGGCGCGGGCTATGGCTACACCTTC. This gives the protein CASSLTTGAGYGYTF.